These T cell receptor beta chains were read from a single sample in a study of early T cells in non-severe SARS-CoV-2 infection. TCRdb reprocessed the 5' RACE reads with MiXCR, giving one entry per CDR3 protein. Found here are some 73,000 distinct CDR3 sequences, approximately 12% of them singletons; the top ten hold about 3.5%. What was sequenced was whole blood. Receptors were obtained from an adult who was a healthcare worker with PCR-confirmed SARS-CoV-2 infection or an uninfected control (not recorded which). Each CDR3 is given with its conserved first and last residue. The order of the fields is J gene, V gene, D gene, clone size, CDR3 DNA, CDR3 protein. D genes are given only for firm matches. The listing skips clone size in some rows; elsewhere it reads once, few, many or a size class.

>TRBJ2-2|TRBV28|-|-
TGTGCCAGCATCGGGATGAACACCGGGGAGCTGTTTTTT
CASIGMNTGELFF
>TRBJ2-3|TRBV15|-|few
TGTGCCACCAGCAGACCCCCAGGGACGGGAACAGATACGCAGTATTTT
CATSRPPGTGTDTQYF
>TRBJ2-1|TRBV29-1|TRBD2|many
TGCAGCATTACTAGCGGGATTGAGTTCTTC
CSITSGIEFF
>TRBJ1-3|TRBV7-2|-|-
TGTGCCAGCAGCTTCACCGGAGAAGGAAACACCATATATTTT
CASSFTGEGNTIYF
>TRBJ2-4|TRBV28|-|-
TGTGCCAGCAGTCCCGGGCCCCTCACCCTAGCCAAAAACATTCAGTACTTC
CASSPGPLTLAKNIQYF
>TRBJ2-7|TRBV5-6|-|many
TGTGCCAGCAGTAGCGGACCTAACTACGAGCAGTACTTC
CASSSGPNYEQYF
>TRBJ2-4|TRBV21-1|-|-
TGTGCCAGCGGTTCAGGGTGGCCCAAAAACATTCAGTACTTC
CASGSGWPKNIQYF
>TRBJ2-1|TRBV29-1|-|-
TGCAGCGGGCAAGCTAGAGGCGCTTACAATGAGCAGTTCTTC
CSGQARGAYNEQFF
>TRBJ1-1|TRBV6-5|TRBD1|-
TGTGCCAGCAGTCCAAGGGGGCCCTTGTTGGTAGCTTTCTTT
CASSPRGPLLVAFF
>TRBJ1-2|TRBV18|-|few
TGTGCCAGCTCACCAGCCAGGGCGGACTATGGCTACACCTTC
CASSPARADYGYTF
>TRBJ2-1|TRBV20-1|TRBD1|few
TGCAGTGCTCCGAGGACAGGGGCGTACAATGAGCAGTTCTTC
CSAPRTGAYNEQFF
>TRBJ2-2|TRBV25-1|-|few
TGTGCCAGCAGTATACCGGGGAACACCGGGGAGCTGTTTTTT
CASSIPGNTGELFF
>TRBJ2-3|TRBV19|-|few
TGTGCCAGTAGTATAGGGGGAGAGGTCTCTCAGTATTTT
CASSIGGEVSQYF
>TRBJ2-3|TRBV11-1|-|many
TGTGCCAGCAGCTTTCCGGGGGTGCCGACAGATACGCAGTATTTT
CASSFPGVPTDTQYF
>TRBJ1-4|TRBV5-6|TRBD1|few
TGTGCCAGCAGCGAAGGACAGGGCCTCAGGCAGAATGAAAAACTGTTTTTT
CASSEGQGLRQNEKLFF
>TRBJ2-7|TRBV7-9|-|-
TGTGCCAGCAGCTTCCCACCGACTGAGTCCTACGAGCAGTACTTC
CASSFPPTESYEQYF
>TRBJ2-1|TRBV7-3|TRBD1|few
TGTGCCAGCAGCCCCCCCGGGACAGGGTTGGAGCAGTTCTTC
CASSPPGTGLEQFF
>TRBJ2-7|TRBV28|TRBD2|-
TGTGCCAGCAGTTTACGCGGACTAGCGGGAACAGTGCAGTACTTC
CASSLRGLAGTVQYF
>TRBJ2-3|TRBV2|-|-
TGTGCCAGCAGTGAAGCCCCCCAAACGCAGTATTTT
CASSEAPQTQYF
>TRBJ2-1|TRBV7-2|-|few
TGTGCCAGCAGCTTAGACCGGGGGCAGTTAGAGCAGTTCTTC
CASSLDRGQLEQFF
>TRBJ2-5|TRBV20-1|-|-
TGCAGTGCTAGAGTTTACGGAGAGACCCAGTACTTC
CSARVYGETQYF
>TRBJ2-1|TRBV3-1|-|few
TGTGCCAGCCAACGACTGGGGAATGAGCAGTTCTTC
CASQRLGNEQFF
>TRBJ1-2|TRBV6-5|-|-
TGTGCCAGCAGTTACAACAGACCTAACTATGGCTACACCTTC
CASSYNRPNYGYTF
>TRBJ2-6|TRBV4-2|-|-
TGTGCCAGCAGCCAAGAAAACTGGGTGGCTGGGGCCAACGTCCTGACTTTC
CASSQENWVAGANVLTF
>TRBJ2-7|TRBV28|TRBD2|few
TGTGCCAGCTCGGAACGGGGGGGGAGCTACGAGCAGTACTTC
CASSERGGSYEQYF
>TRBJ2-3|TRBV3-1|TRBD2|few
TGTGCCAGCAGCCAAGCGGGGACTAGCGCAGATACGCAGTATTTT
CASSQAGTSADTQYF
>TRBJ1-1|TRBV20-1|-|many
TGCAGTGCTAGAGATGAAGAAGGGTTCGACACTGAAGCTTTCTTT
CSARDEEGFDTEAFF
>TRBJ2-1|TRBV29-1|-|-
TGCAGCCTCGCAGGTATTTTTAAAGGTAGTGATGAGCAGTTCTTC
CSLAGIFKGSDEQFF
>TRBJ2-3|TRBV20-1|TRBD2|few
TGCAGTGCTAGAGAGCCTAGCGGGTCCCCAGATACGCAGTATTTT
CSAREPSGSPDTQYF
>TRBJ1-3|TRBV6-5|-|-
TGTGCCAGCAGAAACCCGGGGGACACCATATATTTT
CASRNPGDTIYF
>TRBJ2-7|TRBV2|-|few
TGTGCCAGCAGTGAAGGCGGATACTCCTACGAGCAGTACTTC
CASSEGGYSYEQYF
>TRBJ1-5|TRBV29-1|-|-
TGCAGCGTTGGTGACGGCAATCAGCCCCAGCATTTT
CSVGDGNQPQHF
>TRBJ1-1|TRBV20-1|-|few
TGCACCCCGGTGGGGGAGAACACTGAAGCTTTCTTT
CTPVGENTEAFF
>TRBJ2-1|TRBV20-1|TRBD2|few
TGCAGTGCGACGGGAACTAGCGGGACGGGACCGTTCTTC
CSATGTSGTGPFF
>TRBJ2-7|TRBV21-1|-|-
TGTGCCAGCAGCAAAAGGGACAGGGGAATCTACGAGCAGTACTTC
CASSKRDRGIYEQYF